Below are 28 T cell receptor beta chains sequenced from a single sample in a study of control samples from healthy donors and cancer patients (dated by TCRdb to about 2020). The protocol used for the library was the immunoSEQ multiplex PCR assay. Drawn from immuneACCESS, this table holds only the in-frame rearrangements with V and J called that TCRdb kept. Clones are partly lost; checked studies trace under half to an unresolved V gene and leave the rest unexplained. The sample table contains 75,000 to 90,000 clones; only one count was recorded for approximately 86% of them. The biggest ten clones account for around 21% of the sample. The sample taken for sequencing was blood. These receptors were obtained from a young man in good health.

The chain is built from TRBV2 and TRBJ2-5; TRBD2 aligns across 9 bases. In germline, CDR1 is SNHLY, CDR2 FYNNEI. Trimming removed 6 bases from V and 2 bases from J; junction bases left unmatched: 16. The CDR3 sequence is 18 residues long. The CDR3: CASRSRSSLAGHQETQYF. The CDR3 bases are TGTGCCAGCAGGTCCCGATCCTCACTAGCGGGTCATCAAGAGACCCAGTACTTC. The full variable domain, completed using reference TRBV2 and TRBJ2-5, is EPEVTQTPSHQVTQMGQEVILRCVPISNHLYFYWYRQILGQKVEFLVSFYNNEISEKSEIFDDQFSVERPDGSNFTLKIRSTKLEDSAMYFCASRSRSSLAGHQETQYFGPGTRLLVL.

V is TRBV19 and J is TRBJ1-1; D remains ambiguous. Looked up from germline, CDR1 is LNHDA and CDR2 is SQIVND (reference sequence). Trimming pared 3 bases from V and 1 base from J, leaving 6 bases between. This CDR3 is 13 amino acids long. The CDR3 is CASSINWNTEAFF. The CDR3 DNA sequence: TGTGCCAGTAGTATCAACTGGAACACTGAAGCTTTCTTT. Using reference TRBV19 and TRBJ1-1 for the parts outside the CDR3, the full variable domain is DGGITQSPKYLFRKEGQNVTLSCEQNLNHDAMYWYRQDPGQGLRLIYYSQIVNDFQKGDIAEGYSVSREKKESFPLTVTSAQKNPTAFYLCASSINWNTEAFFGQGTRLTVV.

This chain connects TRBV5-5 to TRBJ2-3; 10 nucleotides match TRBD1. V shed 5 bases, J shed 4 bases, and the junction held 10 bases outside the gene matches. The germline V gene has CDR1 SGHKS and CDR2 YYEKEE (reference sequence). The CDR3 runs 16 residues. In DNA, the CDR3 is TGTGCCAGCAGTCTGACAGGGGGCTTGAGGGCAGATACGCAGTATTTT. Residues: CASSLTGGLRADTQYF.

The rearrangement links TRBV27 to TRBJ2-5; a possible D gene is TRBD1 (6 bases). Germline V gives CDR1 MNHEY, CDR2 SMNVEV (reference sequence). V was cut by 3 bases and J by 2 bases, with 10 bases left in between. The length of the CDR3 is 14 residues. CDR3 DNA: TGTGCCAGCAGTTTGGATAGGGGGCAAGAGACCCAGTACTTC. The encoded protein is CASSLDRGQETQYF.

The chain links TRBV5-6 to TRBJ1-6; no reliable D call. The CDR3 runs 16 residues. With 4 bases removed from V and 4 bases from J, the gap between germline ends came to 15 bases. CDR1 is SGHDT and CDR2 is YYEEEE in the germline V gene. The CDR3 nucleotides read TGTGCCAGCAGCCTCGGAGCGCCTCTGTATAATTCACCCCTCCACTTT. Protein product: CASSLGAPLYNSPLHF. The full variable domain, completed using reference TRBV5-6 and TRBJ1-6, is DAGVTQSPTHLIKTRGQQVTLRCSPKSGHDTVSWYQQALGQGPQFIFQYYEEEERQRGNFPDRFSGHQFPNYSSELNVNALLLGDSALYLCASSLGAPLYNSPLHFGNGTRLTVT.

This clone was observed a single time. This chain joins TRBV6-5 and TRBJ2-7; unclear D gene. This CDR3 is built from 15 residues. V lost 2 bases and J lost 2, with 13 bases in between. Per the germline V gene, CDR1 is MNHEY and CDR2 is SVGAGI. The CDR3 here is CASSYGPTDTYEQYF. CDR3 DNA sequence: TGTGCCAGCAGTTACGGCCCAACAGATACCTACGAGCAGTACTTC.

The rearrangement links TRBV7-6 to TRBJ1-5, with TRBD1 matching 8 bases. J lost 1 base, V lost 5 bases, and 4 bases had no gene match. The CDR3 is 15 residues long. Germline CDR1 is SGHVS and CDR2 is FNYEAQ. Written as DNA, the CDR3 is TGTGCCAGCAGCGGCAGGGGGCGAAGCAATCAGCCCCAGCATTTT. This sequence encodes CASSGRGRSNQPQHF.

The chain uses TRBV3-1 (or the pseudogene TRBV3-2) and TRBJ2-1; 14 bases are shared with TRBD2. The CDR3 loop spans 15 amino acids. Germline V gives CDR1 LGHDT, CDR2 YNNKEL (reference sequence). V lost 1 base and J lost 9; bases outside the gene matches: 2. The CDR3 coding sequence is TGTGCCAGCAGCCAAGGACTAGCGGGGGGGCTTGAGCAGTTCTTC. Its protein is CASSQGLAGGLEQFF.

The V and J genes are TRBV7-6 and TRBJ2-7; 9 bases map to TRBD1. This CDR3 spans 16 amino acids. Germline CDR1 SGHVS, CDR2 FNYEAQ. The V segment lost 4 bases and the J segment 2 bases; nucleotides outside the gene matches: 9. The CDR3 sequence: CASSSGGGQGTYEQYF. CDR3 nucleotides: TGTGCCAGCAGCTCAGGGGGCGGACAGGGGACCTACGAGCAGTACTTC. The entire variable domain, with the rest obtained from reference TRBV7-6 and TRBJ2-7, is as follows: GAGVSQSPRYKVTKRGQDVALRCDPISGHVSLYWYRQALGQGPEFLTYFNYEAQQDKSGLPNDRFSAERPEGSISTLTIQRTEQRDSAMYRCASSSGGGQGTYEQYFGPGTRLTVT.

This rearrangement joins TRBV7-2 to TRBJ2-4; TRBD2 agrees at 8 bases. After removal of 4 bases from V and 6 bases from J, the junction contained 8 bases not matched to a gene. Germline CDR1 is SGHTA and CDR2 is FQGNSA. The CDR3 has 15 amino acids. The CDR3 DNA reads TGTGCCAGCAGCTGGAGCGGGGGCGGGGGAAACATTCAGTACTTC. Protein sequence: CASSWSGGGGNIQYF.

This chain joins TRBV7-2 and TRBJ2-6, with a possible D match to TRBD1 (5 bases). The CDR3 has 16 residues. CDR1 is SGHTA and CDR2 is FQGNSA in the germline V gene. Trimming removed 5 bases from V and 0 bases from J, with 11 bases in between. The CDR3 reads CASSLTALSGANVLTF. The CDR3 DNA reads TGTGCCAGCAGCCTGACAGCCCTCTCTGGGGCCAACGTCCTGACTTTC.

This clone was detected many times. Other DNA sequences in the same sample also yield this CDR3. The genes are TRBV6-5 and TRBJ1-2; 11 bases line up with TRBD1. There are 15 residues in the CDR3. V dropped 6 bases and J dropped 2; count of bases not matched to a gene: 5. CDR1 is MNHEY, CDR2 SVGAGI, per germline. CDR3 loop: CASSPGQGANYGYTF. CDR3 DNA: TGTGCCAGCAGCCCAGGACAGGGGGCGAACTATGGCTACACCTTC.

The V and J genes are TRBV5-1 and TRBJ1-5; D unresolved. Per germline, CDR1 SGHRS and CDR2 YFSETQ. Trimming removed 4 bases from V and 0 bases from J, with 5 bases in between. There are 13 residues in the CDR3. The DNA for the CDR3 is TGCGCCAGCAGCCGGGATAGCAATCAGCCCCAGCATTTT. This encodes CASSRDSNQPQHF.

V gene TRBV7-8 combines with J gene TRBJ2-2; 8 bases match TRBD2. The CDR3 length is 13 residues. Germline lookup yields CDR1 SGHVS and CDR2 FQNEAQ. With 7 bases clipped from V and 9 bases from J, the junction kept 7 bases outside the gene matches. The CDR3 nucleotides read TGTGCCAGCACCTTCCGGGGGGGGAGGGAGCTGTTTTTT. Translating gives CASTFRGGRELFF.

The V call is TRBV27, the J call TRBJ2-1; a weak D match, TRBD2 (7 bases). The V gene's germline CDR1 is MNHEY and CDR2 SMNVEV (reference sequence). The CDR3 consists of 15 residues. V lost 2 bases and J 9 bases, leaving 17 bases between the germline ends. In DNA form, the CDR3 reads TGTGCCAGCAGTTTAAGGGGGGGCCTTGCTAGTGAGCAGTTCTTC. It translates to CASSLRGGLASEQFF.

This chain uses TRBV5-6 with TRBJ1-6; 8 bases match TRBD1. CDR1 is SGHDT and CDR2 is YYEEEE in the germline V gene. The CDR3 extends over 14 amino acids. V lost 0 bases to trimming and J lost 8 bases; unmatched junction nucleotides: 1. Written as DNA, the CDR3 is TGTGCCAGCAGCTTGGGGGACAGGTATTCACCCCTCCACTTT. Its translation is CASSLGDRYSPLHF.

The chain has TRBV4-1 and TRBJ1-1, with D hard to call. Germline V gene data show CDR1 as MGHRA and CDR2 as YSYEKL. The germline V and J ends were trimmed by 0 bases and 2 bases, with 13 bases remaining between them. This CDR3 spans 16 amino acids. CDR3 residues: CASSQDWRRLNTEAFF. The CDR3 nucleotides are TGCGCCAGCAGCCAAGATTGGCGCAGACTAAACACTGAAGCTTTCTTT.

This sequence joins TRBV3-1 (or the pseudogene TRBV3-2) and TRBJ1-2; no reliable D call. The CDR3 runs to 14 residues. From germline, CDR1 is LGHDT and CDR2 YNNKEL (reference sequence). Trimming removed 7 bases from V and 2 bases from J, with 14 bases in between. CDR3 protein: CASTSGGPNYGYTF. DNA of the CDR3: TGTGCCAGCACCAGTGGAGGCCCGAACTATGGCTACACCTTC.

This chain links TRBV7-9 with TRBJ2-5; D not resolved. This CDR3 region has 15 residues. In germline, CDR1 is SEHNR, CDR2 FQNEAQ (reference sequence). V lost 6 bases and J lost 5, with 19 bases in between. The CDR3 sequence is CASSYGSREAETQYF. The CDR3 DNA follows: TGTGCCAGCAGTTATGGGTCAAGGGAAGCGGAGACCCAGTACTTC.

This chain's CDR3 is CASSLDQSGYEQYV. The CDR3 DNA reads as TGTGCCAGCAGCTTAGATCAGAGTGGCTACGAGCAGTACGTC. The rearrangement joins TRBV11-2 to TRBJ2-7, with D uncertain. V lost 0 bases and J 3 bases, leaving 9 bases between the germline ends. The CDR3 has 14 amino acids. CDR1 and CDR2 from the germline V gene are SGHAT and FQNNGV.

V and J are TRBV6-5 and TRBJ2-1, with D perhaps being TRBD1 or TRBD2 (6 bases each). The germline V gene has CDR1 MNHEY and CDR2 SVGAGI. Trimming shortened V by 10 bases and J by 8 bases, and 24 bases separated the two germline ends. The CDR3 loop spans 15 amino acids. The CDR3 sequence is CATSNRAGGGDEQFF. In nucleotides, the CDR3 is TGTGCCACCTCAAACAGGGCCGGGGGTGGCGATGAGCAGTTCTTC.

CDR3 loop: CASSIVTTVSQPQHF. The CDR3 DNA reads as TGTGCCAGTAGTATAGTTACAACAGTCAGTCAGCCCCAGCATTTT. V usage is TRBV19 and J usage is TRBJ1-5, with D uncertain. V was pared by 1 base and J by 6 bases, with 13 bases between. Germline V gives CDR1 LNHDA, CDR2 SQIVND (reference sequence). This CDR3 comprises 15 residues.

This rearrangement joins TRBV14 to TRBJ2-3, with 11 positions matching TRBD2. Germline V lookup: CDR1 SGHDN, CDR2 FVKESK. This CDR3 has 20 amino acids. Losses at the gene ends were 0 bases for V and 2 bases for J; bases not matched to a gene: 13. The CDR3 DNA sequence: TGTGCCAGCAGCCAAGATGAACTAGCGGGGGCGCTGGGTTACACAGATACGCAGTATTTT. Protein product: CASSQDELAGALGYTDTQYF.

V usage is TRBV7-9 and J usage is TRBJ1-3; no definite D call. The CDR3 loop spans 16 amino acids. Trimming removed 2 bases at V and 0 bases at J, with 11 bases between. The germline gives CDR1 SEHNR, CDR2 FQNEAQ (reference sequence). CDR3 sequence: CASSLINPYSGNTIYF. CDR3 nucleotide sequence: TGTGCCAGCAGCTTAATCAATCCTTACTCTGGAAACACCATATATTTT.

V usage is TRBV4-2 and J usage is TRBJ1-5; D possibly corresponds to TRBD1 (6 bases). Germline lookup yields CDR1 LGHNA and CDR2 YNFKEQ. The CDR3 is made up of 14 amino acids. Deletions cut 3 bases from V and 4 bases from J, with 10 bases between. The CDR3 DNA reads as TGTGCCAGCAGCCAGGGCGGACAGAATCAGCCCCAGCATTTT. As protein: CASSQGGQNQPQHF.

The J gene is TRBJ2-7, the V gene TRBV6-5; 10 bases align to TRBD2. CDR1 is MNHEY, CDR2 SVGAGI, per germline. CDR3 size: 16 residues. Germline trimming cut 3 bases from V and 2 bases from J; bases unmatched to any gene: 7. The DNA for the CDR3 is TGTGCCAGCAGTTATTGGAGCGGGGGGGTCGCCTACGAGCAGTACTTC. It specifies CASSYWSGGVAYEQYF.

The DNA of the CDR3 is TGCGCCAGCAGATATCCAGCTGCAACTAATGAAAAACTGTTTTTT. This codes for CASRYPAATNEKLFF. This chain connects TRBV10-2 to TRBJ1-4; no definite D call. V was cut by 6 bases and J by 0 bases, with 11 bases left in between. The CDR3 extends over 15 amino acids. CDR1 is WSHSY and CDR2 is SAAADI in the germline V gene.

The J gene is TRBJ1-4, the V gene TRBV7-9; no reliable D call. V was pared by 0 bases and J by 3 bases, with 5 bases between. Per the germline V gene, CDR1 is SEHNR and CDR2 is FQNEAQ (reference sequence). The CDR3 consists of 14 residues. The CDR3 is CASSLASANEKLFF. The CDR3 nucleotides read TGTGCCAGCAGCTTAGCCTCAGCTAATGAAAAACTGTTTTTT.